What follows describes a single T cell receptor (beta chain). Generated by immunoSEQ multiplex PCR, the TCRdb table keeps only in-frame clones and is missing some. Of around 470,000 clones in the sample, 75% to 90% were seen once. Germline V gene lookup returns CDR1 SGHAT and CDR2 FQNNGV. CDR3 length equals 17 residues. With 5 bases clipped from V and 4 bases from J, the junction kept 16 bases outside the gene matches. The data originate from a study of blood T cell repertoires in COVID-19. In the study overall: From the United States, Italy and Spain came samples of acute and convalescent COVID-19.

A Seattle source enrolled patients during active infection and followed them longitudinally. The source of this sequence is a man aged 18-30 years with COVID-19, enrolled during active disease. The sample comprised peripheral blood. The chain recombines TRBV11-2 with TRBJ1-2; TRBD1 agrees at 7 bases. The chain's CDR3 is CASSPFGRDRVSYGYTF. In DNA, the CDR3 is TGTGCCAGCAGCCCTTTCGGGAGAGACAGGGTTAGCTATGGCTACACCTTC.